This T cell receptor beta chain comes out of a study of CD8+ T cells in alopecia areata. About the study: The authors grafted skin from approximately 6-12-month-old C3H/HeJ donors with spontaneous alopecia onto roughly 7-10-week-old female C3H/HeJ mice.

Germline V gene lookup returns CDR1 FNHDT and CDR2 SITEND (reference sequence). The CDR3 length is 14 residues. V was clipped by 4 bases and J by 0 bases, with 11 bases between them. A word on this clone: Its antigen is still unknown. These gene names are mouse names. From the germline J gene comes the end of the CDR3, since the read stops 4 residues before it.

Points from the study as a whole: Besides other cells, scalp samples also yield sequences of resident alphabeta T cells from normal skin. The study found higher clonality in lesional than normal scalp, especially in alopecia totalis/universalis. Sharing of TCRs across patients appeared less clear than in mice, possibly for HLA-related reasons.

Scientists pooled cutaneous lymph node cells and sorted them on CD4, CD8alpha, NKG2D, NKG2ACE and other markers. It was cDNA, reverse transcribed from extracted RNA, that served as the sequencing template. Sequenced by immunoSEQ multiplex PCR; TCRdb stores in-frame clones only, minus some. The sample holds about 270,000 clones, and no clone turns up only once. This sequence originates from a C3H/HeJ mouse with alopecia areata. The strain's MHC type: H2-k. The rearrangement uses TRBV19 and TRBJ2-7; D perhaps matches TRBD2 (6 bases). Sequencing was performed on CD4+ T cells sorted from a lymph node. This chain's CDR3 is CASSPGTLSYEQYF. CDR3 DNA, as far as it was read: TGTGCCAGCAGTCCCGGGACTCTCTCCTAT. Using reference TRBV19 and TRBJ2-7 for the parts outside the CDR3, the full variable domain is GGIITQTPKFLIGQEGQKLTLKCQQNFNHDTMYWYRQDSGKGLRLIYYSITENDLQKGDLSEGYDASREKKSSFSLTVTSAQKNEMAVFLCASSPGTLSYEQYFGPGTRLTVL.